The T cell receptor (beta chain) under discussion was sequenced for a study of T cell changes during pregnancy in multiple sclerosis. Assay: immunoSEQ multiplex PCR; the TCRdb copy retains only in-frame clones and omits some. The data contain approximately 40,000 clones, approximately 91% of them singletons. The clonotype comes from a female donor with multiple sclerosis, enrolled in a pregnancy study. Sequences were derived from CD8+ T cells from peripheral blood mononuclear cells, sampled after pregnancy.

DNA of the CDR3: TGTGCCAGCAGCCCGAAACAGGGGGCAAGGTCCTACGAGCAGTACTTC. Translated: CASSPKQGARSYEQYF. The chain carries TRBV14 and TRBJ2-7, with TRBD1 matching 9 bases. The length of the CDR3 is 16 residues. The germline V gene encodes CDR1 SGHDN and CDR2 FVKESK. Trimming took 4 bases from V and 1 from J; bases not matched to a gene: 8.